The 15 T cell receptor beta chains below were found in one sample sequenced in a study of OX40 agonist ivuxolimab in advanced cancers. Sequencing used immunoSEQ multiplex PCR; TCRdb keeps in-frame clones, though not all of them. The sample consists of around 92,000 clones, about 92% of them appearing once. The sample in question was CD4+ or CD8+ T cells sorted from blood, obtained in a trial of the OX40 agonist ivuxolimab. The receptors derive from an adult with an advanced solid tumor such as melanoma, head and neck, liver or kidney cancer.

This sequence joins TRBV5-1 and TRBJ1-1; no firm D call. With 0 bases removed from V and 7 bases from J, the gap between germline ends came to 10 bases. The length of the CDR3 is 13 residues. The germline gives CDR1 SGHRS, CDR2 YFSETQ. CDR3 in DNA: TGCGCCAGCAGCTTGGAACGGAATCGTGAAGCTTTCTTT. The encoded protein is CASSLERNREAFF.

This clone appeared a single time. The chain uses TRBV5-1 and TRBJ2-1, with 7 nucleotides matching TRBD1. There are 15 residues in the CDR3. V dropped 4 bases and J dropped 8; count of bases not matched to a gene: 12. Germline V gene sequence: CDR1 SGHRS, CDR2 YFSETQ. The CDR3 protein is CASSGDSSLEDEQFF. For the CDR3, the DNA is TGCGCCAGCAGCGGGGACAGTTCTTTAGAGGATGAGCAGTTCTTC.

The V and J genes are TRBV27 and TRBJ1-1; 8 nucleotides match TRBD1. The ends lost 3 bases at V and 8 bases at J; junction bases unmatched: 5. Per germline, CDR1 MNHEY and CDR2 SMNVEV (reference sequence). This CDR3 has 13 residues. CDR3 sequence: CASSFLDRAEAFF. CDR3 in DNA: TGTGCCAGCAGTTTCTTGGACAGGGCCGAAGCTTTCTTT.

The V call is TRBV4-1, the J call TRBJ1-1; no firm D call. Trimming left V 0 bases short and J 4 bases short, with 12 bases between. The CDR3 is 15 residues long. Per germline, CDR1 MGHRA and CDR2 YSYEKL. The CDR3 DNA sequence: TGCGCCAGCAGCCAAGAGGACCTTAGAAGCACTGAAGCTTTCTTT. Amino acids: CASSQEDLRSTEAFF.

The gene calls are TRBV27 and TRBJ1-2; the match to TRBD1 covers 7 bases. CDR3 size: 13 residues. CDR1 is MNHEY and CDR2 is SMNVEV in the germline V gene (reference sequence). J gave up 6 bases and V 6 bases, and 7 bases lay outside the gene matches. In DNA form, the CDR3 reads TGTGCCAGCAGCCACAGGGGCTTGAATGGCTACACCTTC. This sequence encodes CASSHRGLNGYTF.

The chain joins TRBV7-9 to TRBJ1-1, with D maybe TRBD1 (5 bases). V lost 5 bases, J lost 6 bases, and 16 bases lay in between. The CDR3 has 14 amino acids. Germline CDR1 SEHNR, CDR2 FQNEAQ (reference sequence). The CDR3 loop is CASSRDFAGPEAFF. The CDR3 coding sequence is TGTGCCAGCAGCCGGGACTTCGCCGGCCCTGAAGCTTTCTTT. Supplemented by reference TRBV7-9 and TRBJ1-1, the full variable domain reads DTGVSQNPRHKITKRGQNVTFRCDPISEHNRLYWYRQTLGQGPEFLTYFQNEAQLEKSRLLSDRFSAERPKGSFSTLEIQRTEQGDSAMYLCASSRDFAGPEAFFGQGTRLTVV.

The chain is built from TRBV19 and TRBJ2-1; possibly TRBD1 for D (6 bases). Trimming took off 3 bases at V and 4 bases at J, with 19 bases between the two ends. Germline V CDR1 and CDR2: LNHDA, SQIVND (reference sequence). The CDR3 sequence is 17 residues long. In nucleotides, the CDR3 is TGTGCCAGTAGTATTCATTCAGGGACAATCAGATACAATGAGCAGTTCTTC. Protein product: CASSIHSGTIRYNEQFF.

V usage is TRBV19 and J usage is TRBJ2-7, with D tentatively TRBD2 (5 bases). Trimming pared 5 bases from V and 3 bases from J, leaving 11 bases between. The CDR3 is made up of 13 amino acids. Germline assignment: CDR1 LNHDA and CDR2 SQIVND (reference sequence). CDR3 in DNA: TGTGCCAGTAGTCCCGGACGGGGCTACGAGCAGTACGTC. As protein: CASSPGRGYEQYV.

This chain uses TRBV12-5 with TRBJ2-7; D is ambiguous. The CDR3 covers 15 residues. Trimming stripped 0 bases from V and 0 bases from J, with 9 bases between. Looked up from germline, CDR1 is LGHNT and CDR2 is FRNRAP. CDR3 in DNA: TGTGCTAGTGGTTTGGTACGACATAGCTCCTACGAGCAGTACGTC. Protein product: CASGLVRHSSYEQYV.

The chain links TRBV19 to TRBJ2-5, with D perhaps TRBD2 (6 bases). V lost 3 bases and J lost 4, with 9 bases in between. Germline CDR1 reads LNHDA; CDR2 reads SQIVND (reference sequence). There are 13 residues in the CDR3. CDR3 sequence reads: CASSIRGGETQYF. CDR3 in DNA: TGTGCCAGTAGTATTCGGGGAGGAGAGACCCAGTACTTC. The full variable domain, with the rest looked up from reference TRBV19 and TRBJ2-5, is DGGITQSPKYLFRKEGQNVTLSCEQNLNHDAMYWYRQDPGQGLRLIYYSQIVNDFQKGDIAEGYSVSREKKESFPLTVTSAQKNPTAFYLCASSIRGGETQYFGPGTRLLVL.

The rearrangement links TRBV12-5 to TRBJ1-2, with a possible D match to TRBD1 (5 bases). CDR1 LGHNT and CDR2 FRNRAP come from the germline V gene. Trimming removed 6 bases at V and 8 bases at J, with 13 bases between. The CDR3 totals 12 residues. The CDR3 DNA is TGTGCTAGTGGCCAGGCCGGGGCCGGCTACACCTTC. Protein sequence: CASGQAGAGYTF.

This clone was detected only once. The chain couples TRBV2 to TRBJ1-6; D call uncertain. Germline CDR1 and CDR2: SNHLY and FYNNEI. V lost 4 bases and J lost 7, with 11 bases in between. This CDR3 region has 14 residues. The CDR3 loop reads CASSGPSDNSPLHF. The CDR3 DNA reads TGTGCCAGCAGTGGCCCCTCCGACAATTCACCCCTCCACTTT.

The chain has TRBV27 and TRBJ1-4, with D maybe TRBD1 (6 bases). CDR1 is MNHEY and CDR2 is SMNVEV in the germline V gene (reference sequence). With 7 bases removed from V and 5 bases from J, the gap between germline ends came to 11 bases. CDR3 length: 13 amino acids. The CDR3: CASKDSSNEKLFF. CDR3 sequence (DNA): TGTGCCAGCAAGGACAGCTCGAATGAAAAACTGTTTTTT. The variable domain in full, with the rest retrieved from reference TRBV27 and TRBJ1-4, is EAQVTQNPRYLITVTGKKLTVTCSQNMNHEYMSWYRQDPGLGLRQIYYSMNVEVTDKGDVPEGYKVSRKEKRNFPLILESPSPNQTSLYFCASKDSSNEKLFFGSGTQLSVL.

This clone was observed a single time. This CDR3 is also generated by other DNA sequences in the sample. The V call is TRBV18, the J call TRBJ1-5; D is unresolved. Germline CDR1 is KGHSH and CDR2 is LQKENI. V lost 2 bases and J lost 5, with 10 bases in between. CDR3 size: 14 residues. The CDR3 DNA follows: TGTGCCAGCTCACCAAACGGTAAAGATCAGCCCCAGCATTTT. This encodes CASSPNGKDQPQHF. The full variable domain, its missing parts supplied by reference TRBV18 and TRBJ1-5, is NAGVMQNPRHLVRRRGQEARLRCSPMKGHSHVYWYRQLPEEGLKFMVYLQKENIIDESGMPKERFSAEFPKEGPSILRIQQVVRGDSAAYFCASSPNGKDQPQHFGDGTRLSIL.

The rearrangement links TRBV11-1 to TRBJ2-5; D possibly corresponds to TRBD2 (6 bases). This CDR3 contains 14 residues. CDR1 is SGHAT and CDR2 is FQDESV in the germline V gene (reference sequence). V shed 5 bases and J shed 7 bases, with 17 bases lying between them. CDR3 protein: CASSPRDFEGTQYF. The CDR3 nucleotides are TGTGCCAGCAGCCCCCGGGACTTCGAGGGGACCCAGTACTTC.